The T cell receptor beta chain under discussion was sequenced for a study of blood T cell repertoires in COVID-19. Some clones are missing from TCRdb's copy, which holds only in-frame ones; the method was immunoSEQ multiplex PCR. The data contain about 300,000 clones, 88% of them singletons. This CDR3 has 17 amino acids. Germline assignment: CDR1 SGHAT and CDR2 FQNNGV. V trimming: 1 base; J trimming: 1 base; junction bases outside the gene matches: 10. The TCR was taken from a young woman who had recovered from COVID-19. The chain is built from TRBV11-2 and TRBJ2-7; 7 bases are a match to TRBD1. The sequenced sample was peripheral blood. The CDR3 DNA is TGTGCCAGCAGCTTAGTACGGCCTCGACAGGGATCCTACGAGCAGTACTTC. It specifies CASSLVRPRQGSYEQYF.